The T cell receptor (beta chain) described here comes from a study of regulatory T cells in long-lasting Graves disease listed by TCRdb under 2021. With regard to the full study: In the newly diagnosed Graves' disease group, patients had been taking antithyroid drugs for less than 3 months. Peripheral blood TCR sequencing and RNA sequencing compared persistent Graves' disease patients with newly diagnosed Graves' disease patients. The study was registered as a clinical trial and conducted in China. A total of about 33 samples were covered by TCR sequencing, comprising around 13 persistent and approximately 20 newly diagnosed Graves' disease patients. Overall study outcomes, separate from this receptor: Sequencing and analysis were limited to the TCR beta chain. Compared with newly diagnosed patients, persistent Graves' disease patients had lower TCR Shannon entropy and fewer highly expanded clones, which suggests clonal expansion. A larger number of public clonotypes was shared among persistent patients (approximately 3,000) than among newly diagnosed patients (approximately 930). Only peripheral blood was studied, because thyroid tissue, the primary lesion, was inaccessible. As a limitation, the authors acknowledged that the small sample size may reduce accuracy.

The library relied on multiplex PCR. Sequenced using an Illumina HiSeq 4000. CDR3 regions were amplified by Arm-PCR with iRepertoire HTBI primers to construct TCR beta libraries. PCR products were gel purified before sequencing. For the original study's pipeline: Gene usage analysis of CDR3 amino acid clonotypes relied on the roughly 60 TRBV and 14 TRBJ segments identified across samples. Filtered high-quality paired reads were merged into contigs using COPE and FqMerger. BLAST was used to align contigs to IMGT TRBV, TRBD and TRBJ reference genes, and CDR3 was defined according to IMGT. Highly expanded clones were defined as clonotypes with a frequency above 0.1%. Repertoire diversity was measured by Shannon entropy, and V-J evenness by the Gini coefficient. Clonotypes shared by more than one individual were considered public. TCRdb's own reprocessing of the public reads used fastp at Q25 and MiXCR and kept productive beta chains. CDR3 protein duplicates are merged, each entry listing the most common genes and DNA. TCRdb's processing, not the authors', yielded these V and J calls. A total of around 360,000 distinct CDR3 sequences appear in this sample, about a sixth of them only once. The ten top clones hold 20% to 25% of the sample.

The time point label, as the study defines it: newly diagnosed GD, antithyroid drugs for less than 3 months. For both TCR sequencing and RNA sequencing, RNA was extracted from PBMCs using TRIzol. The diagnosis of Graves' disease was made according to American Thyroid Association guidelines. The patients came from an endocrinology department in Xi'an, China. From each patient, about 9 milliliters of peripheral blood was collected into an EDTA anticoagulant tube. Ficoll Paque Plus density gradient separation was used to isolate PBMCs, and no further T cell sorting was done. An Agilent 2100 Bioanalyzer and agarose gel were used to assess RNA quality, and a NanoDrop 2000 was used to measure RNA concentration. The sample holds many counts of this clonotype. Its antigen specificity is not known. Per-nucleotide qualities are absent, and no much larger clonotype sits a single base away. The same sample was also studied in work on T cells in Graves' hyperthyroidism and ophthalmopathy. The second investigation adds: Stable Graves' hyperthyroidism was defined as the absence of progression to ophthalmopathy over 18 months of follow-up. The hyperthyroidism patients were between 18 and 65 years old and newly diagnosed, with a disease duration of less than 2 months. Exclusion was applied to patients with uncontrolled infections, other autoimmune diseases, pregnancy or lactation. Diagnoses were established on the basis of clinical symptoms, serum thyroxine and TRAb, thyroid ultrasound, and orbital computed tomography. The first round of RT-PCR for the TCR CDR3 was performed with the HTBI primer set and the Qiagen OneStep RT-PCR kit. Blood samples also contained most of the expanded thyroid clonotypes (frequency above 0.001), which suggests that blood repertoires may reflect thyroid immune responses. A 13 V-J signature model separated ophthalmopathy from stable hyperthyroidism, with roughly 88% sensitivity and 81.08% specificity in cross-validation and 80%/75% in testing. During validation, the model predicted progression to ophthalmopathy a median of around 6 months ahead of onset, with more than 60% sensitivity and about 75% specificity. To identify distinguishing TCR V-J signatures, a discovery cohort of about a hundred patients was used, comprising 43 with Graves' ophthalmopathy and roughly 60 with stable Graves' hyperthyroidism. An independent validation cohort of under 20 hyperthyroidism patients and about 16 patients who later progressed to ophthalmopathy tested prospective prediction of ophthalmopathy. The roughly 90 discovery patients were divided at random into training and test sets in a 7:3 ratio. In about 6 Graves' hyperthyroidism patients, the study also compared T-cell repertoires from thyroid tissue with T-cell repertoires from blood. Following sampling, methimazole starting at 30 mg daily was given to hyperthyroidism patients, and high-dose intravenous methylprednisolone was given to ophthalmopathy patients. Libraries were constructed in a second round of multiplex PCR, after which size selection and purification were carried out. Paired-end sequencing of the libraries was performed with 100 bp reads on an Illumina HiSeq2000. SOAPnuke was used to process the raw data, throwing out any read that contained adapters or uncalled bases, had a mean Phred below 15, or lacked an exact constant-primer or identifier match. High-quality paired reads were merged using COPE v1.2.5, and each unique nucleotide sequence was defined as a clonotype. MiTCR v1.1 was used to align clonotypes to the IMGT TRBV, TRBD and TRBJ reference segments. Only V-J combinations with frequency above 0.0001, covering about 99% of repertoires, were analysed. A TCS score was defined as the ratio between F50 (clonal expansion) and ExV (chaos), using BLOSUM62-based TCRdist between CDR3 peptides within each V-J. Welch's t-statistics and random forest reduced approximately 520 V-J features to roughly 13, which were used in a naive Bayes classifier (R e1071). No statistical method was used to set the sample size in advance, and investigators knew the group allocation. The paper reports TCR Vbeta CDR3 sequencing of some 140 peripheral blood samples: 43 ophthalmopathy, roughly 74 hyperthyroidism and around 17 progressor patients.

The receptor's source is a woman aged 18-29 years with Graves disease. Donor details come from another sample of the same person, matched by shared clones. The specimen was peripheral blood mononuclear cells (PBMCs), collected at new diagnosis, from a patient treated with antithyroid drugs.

This receptor carries the CDR3 CSARGKREFQTQYF. DNA sequence: TGCAGTGCTAGAGGAAAGCGGGAGTTTCAGACCCAGTACTTC. The sequence joins TRBV20-1 to TRBJ2-5; 8 central nucleotides agree with TRBD2. Its CDR3 holds 14 amino acids, cysteine through phenylalanine. The only DNA kept is the CDR3, 42 bases in frame from the first base. V lost 1 base and J lost 6 bases, and the count of bases not matched to a germline gene is 7. CDR1 and CDR2 were assigned from the germline V gene (reference sequence) as DFQATT and SNEGSKA.